A single sample gave rise to the 18 T cell receptor beta chains below, sequenced in a study of T cell responses to AZD1222 COVID-19 vaccine. Clones were sequenced by immunoSEQ multiplex PCR, and TCRdb holds only the in-frame ones, with some missing. The sample has about 120,000 clones; 80% to 90% are singletons. The source was peripheral blood, collected on day 0 of AZD1222 vaccination. The receptors originated from an adult in good health.

The chain recombines TRBV19 with TRBJ2-1; TRBD2 agrees at 7 bases. The CDR3 runs 17 residues. V lost 5 bases and J lost 0; bases outside the gene matches: 10. The V gene's germline CDR1 is LNHDA and CDR2 SQIVND (reference sequence). The CDR3 sequence is CASSLAIGGSSYNEQFF. The DNA of the CDR3 is TGTGCCAGTAGTTTAGCCATAGGCGGGAGCTCCTACAATGAGCAGTTCTTC.

This clone was seen a single time. This sequence joins TRBV10-3 and TRBJ2-1; 7 nucleotides line up with TRBD2. J lost 0 bases, V lost 8 bases, and 4 bases had no gene match. Germline V gene lookup returns CDR1 ENHRY and CDR2 SYGVKD. This CDR3 has 14 amino acids. The CDR3 spells CAIRSGVSYNEQFF. The CDR3 DNA follows: TGTGCCATCCGCAGCGGGGTCTCCTACAATGAGCAGTTCTTC.

On this clone itself: In this CDR3 the conserved last residue, phenylalanine or tryptophan, is missing, so a read error is likely. The DNA is omitted, as the CDR3 cannot be located on it reliably, and the CDR3 follows TCRdb's listing. The chain employs TRBV27 and TRBJ2-7. The V gene's germline CDR1 is MNHEY and CDR2 SMNVEV (reference sequence). Both ends counted, the CDR3 spans 9 residues. CDR3 sequence reads: CASSFPSGT.

V is TRBV4-2 and J is TRBJ1-2; 12 nucleotides match TRBD1. Per the germline V gene, CDR1 is LGHNA and CDR2 is YNFKEQ. V lost 1 base, J lost 4 bases, and 7 bases stayed unmatched. The CDR3 is made up of 17 amino acids. Here the CDR3 DNA reads TGTGCCAGCAGCCAAGGTTTGGGACAGGGGGCGGTCTATGGCTACACCTTC. Amino acid sequence: CASSQGLGQGAVYGYTF.

CDR3: CASSRPGTENEKLFF. CDR3 coding DNA: TGTGCCAGCTCACGACCCGGGACAGAGAATGAAAAACTGTTTTTT. The rearrangement uses TRBV18 and TRBJ1-4; 7 bases are shared with TRBD1. Looked up from germline, CDR1 is KGHSH and CDR2 is LQKENI. The CDR3 runs 15 residues. The V and J ends lost 4 bases and 5 bases, in that order; junction bases with no gene match: 7.

V usage is TRBV27 and J usage is TRBJ1-1, with 9 bases identical to TRBD1. This CDR3 is 14 amino acids long. Per the germline V gene, CDR1 is MNHEY and CDR2 is SMNVEV (reference sequence). After removal of 7 bases from V and 4 bases from J, the junction contained 7 bases not matched to a gene. The CDR3 reads CASTKTGGGTEAFF. The CDR3 coding sequence is TGTGCCAGCACCAAAACAGGGGGCGGCACTGAAGCTTTCTTT.

The rearrangement uses TRBV7-2 and TRBJ2-7; 8 bases are shared with TRBD2. Germline CDR1 SGHTA, CDR2 FQGNSA. V was clipped by 4 bases and J by 3 bases; unmatched bases: 11. The CDR3 contains 16 residues. The CDR3 sequence: CASSSGGGYGNYEQYF. In DNA form, the CDR3 reads TGTGCCAGCAGCTCCGGGGGGGGTTACGGGAACTACGAGCAGTACTTC.

V usage is TRBV18 and J usage is TRBJ1-5, with 7 bases identical to TRBD1. The CDR3 extends over 15 amino acids. Trimming removed 5 bases from V and 4 bases from J; junction bases left unmatched: 8. The germline CDR1 and CDR2 sequences are KGHSH and LQKENI. The CDR3 nucleotides read TGTGCCAGCTCAACCACAGGGGTGAGGAATCAGCCCCAGCATTTT. This codes for CASSTTGVRNQPQHF.

This chain joins TRBV6-1 and TRBJ2-1; 12 bases align to TRBD2. CDR3 size: 15 residues. CDR1 and CDR2 (germline): MNHNS, SASEGT. The trim removed 2 bases at V and 7 bases at J, leaving 3 bases unmatched. For the CDR3, the DNA is TGTGCCAGCAGTGAACTAGCGGGAGGGCCTAATGAGCAGTTCTTC. Encoded protein: CASSELAGGPNEQFF.

The chain couples TRBV5-1 to TRBJ2-2, with 13 bases that match TRBD2. This CDR3 is 18 amino acids long. CDR1 is SGHRS, CDR2 YFSETQ, per germline. V shed 4 bases and J 1 base; nucleotides not matched to a gene: 7. The CDR3 spells CASSPRTSGRGNTGELFF. The CDR3 coding sequence is TGCGCCAGCAGCCCCAGGACTAGCGGGAGAGGGAACACCGGGGAGCTGTTTTTT.

The J gene is TRBJ1-2, the V gene TRBV28, with D maybe TRBD1 (5 bases). The germline V gene encodes CDR1 MDHEN and CDR2 SYDVKM. The CDR3 extends over 14 amino acids. V lost 6 bases and J 4 bases, leaving 15 bases between the germline ends. Here the CDR3 DNA reads TGTGCCAGCAGCCTCGGACCTGGGACCTATGGCTACACCTTC. It encodes CASSLGPGTYGYTF.

The chain has TRBV7-2 and TRBJ2-3, with D unresolved. Germline CDR1 is SGHTA and CDR2 is FQGNSA. Trimming removed 5 bases from V and 2 bases from J, with 11 bases in between. The CDR3 has 14 amino acids. The CDR3 sequence: CASSPSQATDTQYF. The CDR3 bases are TGTGCCAGCAGCCCATCCCAGGCCACAGATACGCAGTATTTT.

The chain is built from TRBV7-6 and TRBJ1-3; D call uncertain. Germline values: CDR1 SGHVS, CDR2 FNYEAQ. Trimming removed 3 bases from V and 1 base from J, with 16 bases in between. The CDR3 consists of 17 residues. In nucleotides, the CDR3 is TGTGCCAGCAGCTTTAAGGCGCTGGGAGGTTCTGGAAACACCATATATTTT. Translation: CASSFKALGGSGNTIYF.

The chain couples TRBV5-4 to TRBJ2-6; possibly TRBD2 for D (6 bases). V was clipped by 6 bases and J by 0 bases, with 10 bases between them. Germline V gives CDR1 SGHNT, CDR2 YYREEE (reference sequence). CDR3 length: 15 residues. CDR3 residues: CASILGGSGANVLTF. The CDR3 DNA is TGTGCCAGCATCCTCGGGGGCTCTGGGGCCAACGTCCTGACTTTC.

This chain uses TRBV21-1 with TRBJ2-6; TRBD1 was called by the table and not checked on the DNA. TRBV21-1 has pseudogene status. The length of the CDR3 is 21 residues. The CDR3 protein is CASSFEHADSSLSSGANVLTF. The CDR3 DNA sequence: TGTGCCAGCAGCTTCGAACATGCGGACAGTTCCTTAAGCTCTGGGGCCAACGTCCTGACTTTC.

The chain uses TRBV4-3 and TRBJ2-7, with D possibly being TRBD1 (5 bases). CDR1 is LGHNA, CDR2 YSLEER, per germline. The CDR3 spans 15 residues. V dropped 1 base and J dropped 1 base, with 11 bases sitting between them. The CDR3 protein is CASSQGLDTSYEQYF. CDR3 sequence (DNA): TGCGCCAGCAGCCAAGGTCTGGACACATCCTACGAGCAGTACTTC.

The chain carries TRBV19 and TRBJ2-1; TRBD2 is a possible D gene (5 bases). The germline gives CDR1 LNHDA, CDR2 SQIVND (reference sequence). This CDR3 has 14 residues. Trimming cost V 3 bases and J 6 bases, with 12 bases left between them. This CDR3 reads CASSIVPGSNEQFF. CDR3 coding DNA: TGTGCCAGTAGTATTGTGCCGGGAAGCAATGAGCAGTTCTTC.

This sequence joins TRBV10-2 and TRBJ1-2; no firm D call. The V end was cut by 7 bases, the J end by 8 bases, with 17 bases between. This CDR3 contains 13 residues. CDR1 is WSHSY, CDR2 SAAADI, per germline. The CDR3 sequence: CASTPAEAEGYTF. CDR3 nucleotides: TGCGCCAGCACCCCCGCTGAGGCGGAGGGCTACACCTTC.